This passage covers 6 T cell receptor beta chains from one sample sequenced in a study of T cell responses to AZD1222 COVID-19 vaccine. Sequencing was performed with immunoSEQ multiplex PCR; in TCRdb, only in-frame clones are kept and a portion is missing. The table has roughly 150,000 clones, 85% to 95% seen once; the top ten hold more than 1.1%. This material consisted of peripheral blood, taken on day 0 of AZD1222 vaccination. Receptors were obtained from an adult in good health.

V gene TRBV29-1 combines with J gene TRBJ1-3; D call uncertain. The CDR3 spans 16 residues. V was pared by 3 bases and J by 0 bases, with 15 bases between. Germline V gene lookup returns CDR1 SQVTM and CDR2 ANQGSEA. CDR3 bases: TGCAGCGTTGAGGGATCCTCCCTCCTCTCTGGAAACACCATATATTTT. Its protein product is CSVEGSSLLSGNTIYF.

The CDR3: CASSQGLAGSYEQYF. CDR3 bases: TGTGCCAGCAGTCAGGGATTGGCTGGAAGCTACGAGCAGTACTTC. This rearrangement joins TRBV5-8 to TRBJ2-7, with D possibly being TRBD1 (5 bases). The CDR3 is 15 amino acids. Germline loops: CDR1 SGHTS, CDR2 YDEGEE. Trimming removed 5 bases from V and 3 bases from J, with 18 bases in between.

This clone has a single count. The genes are TRBV14 and TRBJ2-3; D assignment may be TRBD1 or TRBD2 (5 bases each). The ends were cut back, 4 bases at V and 6 bases at J, with 17 bases in the middle. From germline, CDR1 is SGHDN and CDR2 FVKESK. This CDR3 contains 15 residues. For the CDR3, the DNA is TGTGCCAGCAGCCTGGTTCCGGGGCTGTGGGATACGCAGTATTTT. Its protein is CASSLVPGLWDTQYF.

The chain links TRBV5-4 to TRBJ2-7, with no clear D. Germline lookup yields CDR1 SGHNT and CDR2 YYREEE (reference sequence). The V end lost 2 bases, the J end lost 2 bases, and 14 bases lay between the germline ends. The CDR3 contains 15 residues. The CDR3 reads CASSFSQADTYEQYF. The CDR3 coding sequence is TGTGCCAGCAGCTTCTCCCAGGCTGATACCTACGAGCAGTACTTC.

The chain combines TRBV11-2 with TRBJ2-1; D call uncertain. CDR1 is SGHAT and CDR2 is FQNNGV in the germline V gene. The CDR3 is 13 amino acids. V dropped 0 bases and J dropped 9 bases, with 9 bases sitting between them. The CDR3 sequence is CASSLEPRLEQFF. The CDR3 region has the DNA TGTGCCAGCAGCTTAGAACCCCGACTTGAGCAGTTCTTC.

The chain is built from TRBV4-1 and TRBJ1-2, with D possibly being TRBD1 (5 bases). Germline values: CDR1 MGHRA, CDR2 YSYEKL. This CDR3 is built from 17 residues. Trimming removed 1 base at V and 3 bases at J, with 18 bases between. Written as DNA, the CDR3 is TGCGCCAGCAGCCAAGTACTAGGGGCATCAGGGCACTATGGCTACACCTTC. This sequence encodes CASSQVLGASGHYGYTF.